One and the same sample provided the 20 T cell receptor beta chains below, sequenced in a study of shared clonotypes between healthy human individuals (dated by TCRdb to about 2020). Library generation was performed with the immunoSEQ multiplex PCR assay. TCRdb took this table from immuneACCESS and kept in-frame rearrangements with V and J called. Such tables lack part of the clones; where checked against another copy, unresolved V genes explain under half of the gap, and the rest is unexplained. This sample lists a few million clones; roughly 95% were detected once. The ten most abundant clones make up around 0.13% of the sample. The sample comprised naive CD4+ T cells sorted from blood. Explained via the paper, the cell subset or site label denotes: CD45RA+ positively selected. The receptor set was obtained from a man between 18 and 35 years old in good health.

The CDR3 protein is CASSNDRDPRSGYTF. Written as DNA, the CDR3 is TGTGCCAGCAGTAATGACCGGGACCCCAGATCTGGCTACACCTTC. The V and J genes are TRBV7-2 and TRBJ1-2; weak D call: TRBD1 (5 bases). CDR1 is SGHTA and CDR2 is FQGNSA in the germline V gene. The CDR3 totals 15 residues. Trimming removed 6 bases from V and 7 bases from J, with 21 bases in between. The variable domain in full, completed from reference TRBV7-2 and TRBJ1-2, reads GAGVSQSPSNKVTEKGKDVELRCDPISGHTALYWYRQSLGQGLEFLIYFQGNSAPDKSGLPSDRFSAERTGGSVSTLTIQRTQQEDSAVYLCASSNDRDPRSGYTFGSGTRLTVV.

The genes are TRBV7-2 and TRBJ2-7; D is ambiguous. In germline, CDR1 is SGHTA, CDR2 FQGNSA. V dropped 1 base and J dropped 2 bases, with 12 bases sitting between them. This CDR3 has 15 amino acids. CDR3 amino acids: CASSLGAARAYEQYF. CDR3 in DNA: TGTGCCAGCAGCTTAGGTGCCGCCCGGGCCTACGAGCAGTACTTC. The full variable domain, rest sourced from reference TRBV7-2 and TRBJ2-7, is GAGVSQSPSNKVTEKGKDVELRCDPISGHTALYWYRQSLGQGLEFLIYFQGNSAPDKSGLPSDRFSAERTGGSVSTLTIQRTQQEDSAVYLCASSLGAARAYEQYFGPGTRLTVT.

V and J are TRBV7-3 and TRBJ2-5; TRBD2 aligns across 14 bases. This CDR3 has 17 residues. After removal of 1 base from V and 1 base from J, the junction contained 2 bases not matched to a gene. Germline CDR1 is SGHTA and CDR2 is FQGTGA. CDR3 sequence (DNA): TGTGCCAGCAGCTTAAAGGGGACTAGCGGGGGCCAAGAGACCCAGTACTTC. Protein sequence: CASSLKGTSGGQETQYF.

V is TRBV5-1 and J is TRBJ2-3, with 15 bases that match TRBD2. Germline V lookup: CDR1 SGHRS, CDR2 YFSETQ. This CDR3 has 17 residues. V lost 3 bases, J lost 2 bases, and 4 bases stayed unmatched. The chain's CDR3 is CASSSGTSGGPTDTQYF. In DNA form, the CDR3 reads TGCGCCAGCAGCTCGGGGACTAGCGGGGGGCCCACAGATACGCAGTATTTT.

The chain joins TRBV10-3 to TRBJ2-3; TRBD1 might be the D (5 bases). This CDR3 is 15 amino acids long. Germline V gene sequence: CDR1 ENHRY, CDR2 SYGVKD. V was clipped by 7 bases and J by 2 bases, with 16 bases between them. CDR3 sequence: CAITRNQGSTDTQYF. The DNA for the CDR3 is TGTGCCATCACACGAAATCAGGGATCCACAGATACGCAGTATTTT.

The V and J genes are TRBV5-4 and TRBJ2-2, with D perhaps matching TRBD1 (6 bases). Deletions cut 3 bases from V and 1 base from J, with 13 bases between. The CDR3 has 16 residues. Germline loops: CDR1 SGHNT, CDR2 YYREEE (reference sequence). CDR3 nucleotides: TGTGCCAGCAGCTCCTCGGGACAAATGAACACCGGGGAGCTGTTTTTT. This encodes CASSSSGQMNTGELFF. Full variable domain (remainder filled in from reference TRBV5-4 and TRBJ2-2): ETGVTQSPTHLIKTRGQQVTLRCSSQSGHNTVSWYQQALGQGPQFIFQYYREEENGRGNFPPRFSGLQFPNYSSELNVNALELDDSALYLCASSSSGQMNTGELFFGEGSRLTVL.

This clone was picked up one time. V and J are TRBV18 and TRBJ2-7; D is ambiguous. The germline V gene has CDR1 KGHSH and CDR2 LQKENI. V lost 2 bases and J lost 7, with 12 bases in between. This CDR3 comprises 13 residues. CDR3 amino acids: CASSPSREGEQYF. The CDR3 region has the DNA TGTGCCAGCTCACCATCTAGGGAAGGGGAGCAGTACTTC.

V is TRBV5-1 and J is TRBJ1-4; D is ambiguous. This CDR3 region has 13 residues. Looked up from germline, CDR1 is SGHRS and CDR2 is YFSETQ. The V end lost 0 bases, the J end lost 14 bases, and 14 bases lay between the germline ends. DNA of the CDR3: TGCGCCAGCAGCTTGGACTCCTATGGGATTCTGTTTTTT. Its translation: CASSLDSYGILFF.

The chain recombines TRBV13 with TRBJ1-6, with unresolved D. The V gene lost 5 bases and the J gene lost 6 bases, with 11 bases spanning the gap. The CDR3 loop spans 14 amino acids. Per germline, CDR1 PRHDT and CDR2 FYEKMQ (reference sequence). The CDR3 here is CASSAQRANSPLHF. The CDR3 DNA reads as TGTGCCAGCAGCGCCCAGAGGGCTAATTCACCCCTCCACTTT.

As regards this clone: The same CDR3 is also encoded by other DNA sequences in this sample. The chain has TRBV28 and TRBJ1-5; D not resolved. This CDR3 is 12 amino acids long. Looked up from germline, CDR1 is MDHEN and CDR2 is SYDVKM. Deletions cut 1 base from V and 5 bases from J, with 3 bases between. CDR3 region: CASSLSHQPQHF. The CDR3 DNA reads TGTGCCAGCAGTTTATCGCATCAGCCCCAGCATTTT.

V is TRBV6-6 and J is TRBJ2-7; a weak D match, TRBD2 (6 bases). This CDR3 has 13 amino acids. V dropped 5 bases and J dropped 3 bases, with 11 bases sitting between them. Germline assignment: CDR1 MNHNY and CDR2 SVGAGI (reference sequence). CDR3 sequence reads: CASSPGLNYEQYF. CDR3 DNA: TGTGCCAGCAGTCCGGGACTTAACTACGAGCAGTACTTC.

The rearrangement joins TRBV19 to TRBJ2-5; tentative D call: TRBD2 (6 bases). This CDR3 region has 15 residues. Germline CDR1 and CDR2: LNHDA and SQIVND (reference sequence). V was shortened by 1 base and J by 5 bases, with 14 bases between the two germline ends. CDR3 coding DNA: TGTGCCAGTAGTATAGGCCCGGGGGTGCTGGAGACCCAGTACTTC. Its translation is CASSIGPGVLETQYF.

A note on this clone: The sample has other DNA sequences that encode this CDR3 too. The chain's CDR3 is CAWTGDSNQPQHF. Here the CDR3 DNA reads TGTGCCTGGACGGGAGATAGCAATCAGCCCCAGCATTTT. The chain recombines TRBV30 with TRBJ1-5, with D unresolved. V was shortened by 4 bases and J by 0 bases, with 7 bases between the two germline ends. CDR3 size: 13 residues. From germline, CDR1 is GTSNPN and CDR2 SVGIG (reference sequence).

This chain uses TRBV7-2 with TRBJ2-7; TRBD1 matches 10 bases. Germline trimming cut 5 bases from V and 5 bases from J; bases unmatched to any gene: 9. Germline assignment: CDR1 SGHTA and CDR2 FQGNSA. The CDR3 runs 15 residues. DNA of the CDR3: TGTGCCAGCAGCCCCGACAGGGGGCGCATCAACGAGCAGTACTTC. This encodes CASSPDRGRINEQYF.

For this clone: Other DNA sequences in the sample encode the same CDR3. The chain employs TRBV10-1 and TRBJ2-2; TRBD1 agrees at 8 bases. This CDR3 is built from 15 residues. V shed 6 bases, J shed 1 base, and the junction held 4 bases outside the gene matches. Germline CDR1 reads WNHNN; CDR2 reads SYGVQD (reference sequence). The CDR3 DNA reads TGCGCCAGCAGACCCGGGACAGGGAACACCGGGGAGCTGTTTTTT. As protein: CASRPGTGNTGELFF.

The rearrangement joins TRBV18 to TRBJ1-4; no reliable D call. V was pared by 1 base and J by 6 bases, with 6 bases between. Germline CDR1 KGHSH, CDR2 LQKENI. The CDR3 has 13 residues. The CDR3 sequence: CASSPLVDEKLFF. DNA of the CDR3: TGTGCCAGCTCACCACTAGTCGATGAAAAACTGTTTTTT.

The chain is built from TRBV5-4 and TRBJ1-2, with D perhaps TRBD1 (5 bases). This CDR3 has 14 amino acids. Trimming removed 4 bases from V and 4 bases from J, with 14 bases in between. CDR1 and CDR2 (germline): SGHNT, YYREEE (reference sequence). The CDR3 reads CASSAYGGSYGYTF. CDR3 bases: TGTGCCAGCAGCGCCTACGGGGGGAGCTATGGCTACACCTTC.

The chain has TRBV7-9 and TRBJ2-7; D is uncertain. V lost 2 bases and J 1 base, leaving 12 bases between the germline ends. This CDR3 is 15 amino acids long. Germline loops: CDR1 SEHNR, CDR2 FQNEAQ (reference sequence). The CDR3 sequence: CASSLLKAASYEQYF. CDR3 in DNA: TGTGCCAGCAGCTTATTGAAGGCAGCGTCCTACGAGCAGTACTTC.

The CDR3 DNA sequence: TGTGCCATCGGGACAGGGGTTGGCTACACCTTC. Protein product: CAIGTGVGYTF. This chain uses TRBV10-3 with TRBJ1-2; 10 nucleotides agree with TRBD1. V lost 8 bases and J lost 7; bases outside the gene matches: 1. This CDR3 comprises 11 residues. Germline-derived CDR1 and CDR2 are ENHRY and SYGVKD.

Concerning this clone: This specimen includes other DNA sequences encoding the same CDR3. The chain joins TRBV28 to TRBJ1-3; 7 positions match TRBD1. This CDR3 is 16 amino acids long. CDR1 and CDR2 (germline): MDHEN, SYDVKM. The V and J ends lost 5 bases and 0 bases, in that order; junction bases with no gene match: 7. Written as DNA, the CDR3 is TGTGCCAGCAGTCCAGGGGGAATTAACTCTGGAAACACCATATATTTT. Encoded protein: CASSPGGINSGNTIYF. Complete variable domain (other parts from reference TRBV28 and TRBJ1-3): DVKVTQSSRYLVKRTGEKVFLECVQDMDHENMFWYRQDPGLGLRLIYFSYDVKMKEKGDIPEGYSVSREKKERFSLILESASTNQTSMYLCASSPGGINSGNTIYFGEGSWLTVV.